Below are 22 T cell receptor beta chains sequenced from a single sample in a study of T cells in Graves' hyperthyroidism and ophthalmopathy. Amplification yielded TCR beta CDR3 regions, with RNA transcripts as the source. TCR CDR3 underwent first-round RT-PCR with the HTBI primer set. MiXCR was run by TCRdb on the multiplex PCR reads, yielding one entry per CDR3 protein. This repertoire shows hundreds of thousands of distinct CDR3 sequences, about a fifth found once; its top ten account for 34%. The specimen was blood. The receptors shown here come from a man aged 30 to 39 with Graves' ophthalmopathy.

This clonotype was counted between two and nine times. This sequence joins TRBV5-1 and TRBJ1-2, with D perhaps TRBD1 (6 bases). The CDR3 sequence is 14 residues long. V was pared by 4 bases and J by 3 bases, with 13 bases between. From germline, CDR1 is SGHRS and CDR2 YFSETQ. In nucleotides, the CDR3 is TGCGCCAGCAGCCCCCACAGGGAACACTATGGCTACACCTTC. Translating it yields CASSPHREHYGYTF.

The chain links TRBV6-1 to TRBJ2-5; TRBD1 matches 10 bases. Germline V gives CDR1 MNHNS, CDR2 SASEGT. There are 16 residues in the CDR3. Trimming cost V 5 bases and J 3 bases; bases outside gene matches: 9. The CDR3 DNA sequence: TGTGCCAGCAGTTCATTCACCGGGACAGGGGAAGAGACCCAGTACTTC. Protein sequence: CASSSFTGTGEETQYF.

At least ten counts were recorded for this clonotype. The rearrangement links TRBV12-3 or TRBV12-4 to TRBJ2-7; 7 bases map to TRBD1. This CDR3 has 12 amino acids. Trimming cost V 10 bases and J 2 bases; bases outside gene matches: 5. The CDR3 coding sequence is TGTGCCATACAGGGGCCTACCTACGAGCAGTACTTC. This sequence encodes CAIQGPTYEQYF.

Only one count was recorded for this clonotype. The chain joins TRBV19 to TRBJ1-1; D unclear. V was pared by 3 bases and J by 2 bases, with 7 bases between. The CDR3 runs to 13 residues. CDR1 LNHDA and CDR2 SQIVND come from the germline V gene (reference sequence). CDR3 region: CASSMGGNTEAFF. Here the CDR3 DNA reads TGTGCCAGTAGTATGGGCGGCAACACTGAAGCTTTCTTT.

In this sample, this clonotype turned up many times. V usage is TRBV6-2 or TRBV6-3 and J usage is TRBJ2-5; 13 bases line up with TRBD2. The V gene end was trimmed by 2 bases and the J gene end by 11 bases; junction bases not matched to a gene: 11. CDR3 length: 16 amino acids. The germline CDR1 and CDR2 sequences are MNHEY and SVGEGT. The CDR3, as DNA: TGTGCCAGCAGTTACGGGACTAGCGGGATCCTAAACCTTCAGTACTTC. It encodes CASSYGTSGILNLQYF.

This chain links TRBV6-2 or TRBV6-3 with TRBJ2-7; TRBD2 agrees at 13 bases. J was trimmed by 2 bases and V by 6 bases; bases with no gene match: 16. The germline CDR1 and CDR2 sequences are MNHEY and SVGEGT. The CDR3 consists of 19 residues. As DNA, the CDR3 is TGTGCCAGCAGGTCCTCCCTCCGACTAGCGGGAGGCTTCCCCTACGAGCAGTACTTC. It yields the protein CASRSSLRLAGGFPYEQYF.

Note on this clonotype: This may be a read error: a much more frequent sequence differs by one nucleotide. The chain recombines TRBV20-1 with TRBJ2-7; D uncertain. With 1 base removed from V and 4 bases from J, the gap between germline ends came to 11 bases. Germline assignment: CDR1 DFQATT and CDR2 SNEGSKA (reference sequence). CDR3 length equals 13 residues. The CDR3 DNA reads TGCAGTGCTAGAGCGGTCCATGGGTACGAGCAGTACTTC. As protein: CSARAVHGYEQYF.

This clonotype came up a few times. The chain recombines TRBV5-1 with TRBJ2-2, with D maybe TRBD1 (6 bases). The germline gives CDR1 SGHRS, CDR2 YFSETQ. The CDR3 runs to 17 residues. V lost 1 base and J 1 base, leaving 14 bases between the germline ends. In nucleotides, the CDR3 is TGCGCCAGCAGCTTGCGCAGGGGCGCTATGAACACCGGGGAGCTGTTTTTT. Its protein is CASSLRRGAMNTGELFF.

This clonotype was recorded many times. The genes are TRBV7-2 and TRBJ2-5, with D uncertain. The V end was cut by 1 base, the J end by 1 base, with 10 bases between. The germline gives CDR1 SGHTA, CDR2 FQGNSA. The CDR3 contains 15 residues. The CDR3 bases are TGTGCCAGCAGCTTAGGGCCAGGACCCCAAGAGACCCAGTACTTC. It yields the protein CASSLGPGPQETQYF.

The chain carries TRBV11-2 and TRBJ1-4; D unclear. The germline V gene has CDR1 SGHAT and CDR2 FQNNGV. V shed 2 bases and J shed 8 bases, with 6 bases lying between them. CDR3 length equals 12 residues. CDR3 region: CASSLSWEKLFF. The CDR3 nucleotides read TGTGCCAGCAGCTTATCCTGGGAAAAACTGTTTTTT.

Ten or more counts support this clonotype. This chain links TRBV7-2 with TRBJ2-7; 11 bases line up with TRBD2. The CDR3 covers 15 residues. V lost 3 bases and J lost 2; bases outside the gene matches: 3. Per the germline V gene, CDR1 is SGHTA and CDR2 is FQGNSA. The CDR3 loop reads CASSFGTSGTYEQYF. CDR3 nucleotide sequence: TGTGCCAGCAGCTTCGGGACTAGCGGCACCTACGAGCAGTACTTC.

This clonotype was seen repeatedly, ten times or more. The J gene is TRBJ2-6, the V gene TRBV7-2; possible D gene TRBD2, 6 bases. V was pared by 7 bases and J by 0 bases, with 16 bases between. The germline gives CDR1 SGHTA, CDR2 FQGNSA. CDR3 length equals 17 residues. This chain's CDR3 is CASNPTGGDSGANVLTF. For the CDR3, the DNA is TGTGCCAGCAATCCCACAGGCGGGGACTCTGGGGCCAACGTCCTGACTTTC.

This clonotype was counted ten times or more. The chain joins TRBV20-1 to TRBJ2-5; TRBD2 matches at 10 bases. The CDR3 loop spans 14 amino acids. Germline values: CDR1 DFQATT, CDR2 SNEGSKA (reference sequence). V lost 7 bases, J lost 1 base, and 6 bases stayed unmatched. CDR3 sequence reads: CSDRLAGIQETQYF. The CDR3 DNA reads as TGCAGTGACCGACTAGCGGGCATCCAAGAGACCCAGTACTTC.

The chain carries TRBV19 and TRBJ1-5; a weak D match, TRBD1 (5 bases). Germline CDR1 reads LNHDA; CDR2 reads SQIVND (reference sequence). V lost 3 bases to trimming and J lost 4 bases, with 10 bases between them. The CDR3 consists of 14 residues. The CDR3, as DNA: TGTGCCAGTAGTATTAGGGGAGATAATCAGCCCCAGCATTTT. Encoded protein: CASSIRGDNQPQHF.

The chain carries TRBV24-1 and TRBJ1-5; no clear D. The CDR3 totals 14 residues. V was trimmed by 4 bases and J by 6 bases, leaving 12 bases between them. CDR1 and CDR2 (germline): KGHDR, SFDVKD. The CDR3 here is CATSDPTKSQPQHF. The CDR3 DNA reads TGTGCCACCAGTGACCCAACAAAAAGTCAGCCCCAGCATTTT.

Only a few counts were recorded for this clonotype. The chain has TRBV7-6 and TRBJ1-1; 9 bases fit TRBD1. The CDR3 loop spans 15 amino acids. V lost 3 bases to trimming and J lost 3 bases; unmatched junction nucleotides: 5. Germline values: CDR1 SGHVS, CDR2 FNYEAQ. The CDR3 DNA reads as TGTGCCAGCAGCTTGGGGACAGGGCCAGACACTGAAGCTTTCTTT. Translating it yields CASSLGTGPDTEAFF.

The chain carries TRBV12-3 or TRBV12-4 and TRBJ2-3; TRBD1 is a possible D gene (5 bases). The CDR3 has 13 amino acids. Trimming left V 3 bases short and J 6 bases short, with 10 bases between. For the CDR3, the DNA is TGTGCCAGCAGTTTCAGGGAATCGGATACGCAGTATTTT. Residues: CASSFRESDTQYF.

In its sample, this clonotype was seen a few times. This rearrangement joins TRBV5-1 to TRBJ2-7; D not resolved. Germline CDR1 is SGHRS and CDR2 is YFSETQ. The CDR3 spans 14 residues. The V end was cut by 2 bases, the J end by 0 bases, with 9 bases between. CDR3 amino acids: CASSFGPNSYEQYF. The CDR3 DNA sequence: TGCGCCAGCAGCTTTGGTCCCAACTCCTACGAGCAGTACTTC.

The chain carries TRBV7-2 and TRBJ2-3; TRBD2 matches at 12 bases. V shed 5 bases and J 3 bases; nucleotides not matched to a gene: 9. The CDR3 spans 17 residues. Germline values: CDR1 SGHTA, CDR2 FQGNSA. The CDR3: CASSPRGLAGRTDTQYF. CDR3 coding DNA: TGTGCCAGCAGCCCCCGTGGACTAGCGGGGAGAACAGATACGCAGTATTTT.

There are many counts of this clonotype. The chain joins TRBV28 to TRBJ2-4; no clear D. Germline CDR1 reads MDHEN; CDR2 reads SYDVKM. This CDR3 is built from 11 residues. Trimming left V 5 bases short and J 6 bases short, with 5 bases between. CDR3 sequence: CASSVGNIQYF. The CDR3 DNA reads as TGTGCCAGCAGTGTGGGAAACATTCAGTACTTC.

The sample holds a few counts of this clonotype. This chain uses TRBV6-1 with TRBJ2-7; D is perhaps TRBD1 (6 bases). Trimming stripped 5 bases from V and 1 base from J, with 12 bases between. The CDR3 loop spans 14 amino acids. CDR1 and CDR2 from the germline V gene are MNHNS and SASEGT. CDR3 loop: CASSKTGTSYEQYF. The CDR3, as DNA: TGTGCCAGCAGTAAAACCGGGACATCCTACGAGCAGTACTTC.

The chain links TRBV6-1 to TRBJ2-1, with 7 bases matching TRBD1. From germline, CDR1 is MNHNS and CDR2 SASEGT. This CDR3 has 15 residues. The junction had 7 bases not matched to a gene; V was cut back by 7 bases and J by 1 base. CDR3: CASTRRTGSYNEQFF. DNA for the CDR3: TGTGCCAGCACACGTCGGACAGGTTCCTACAATGAGCAGTTCTTC.